The entry below describes one TCR beta chain. Antigen specificity is unknown. The data originate from a study of cytomegalovirus exposure and HLA in healthy donors. Study-wide findings and caveats: Several of the most significant clusters were apparently associated with common viral pathogens in a later analysis. The study flagged some 170 TCR beta chains as cytomegalovirus-associated. The authors judged a highly shared variant cluster likely a sequencing artifact. Most of the TCR beta V segments (in an earlier analysis) were productive either about 87% or about 30% of the time.

This CDR3 is built from 15 residues. Trimming cost V 0 bases and J 8 bases; bases outside gene matches: 9. Germline assignment: CDR1 GTSNPN and CDR2 SVGIG (reference sequence). Use of 60 Vbeta and 13 Jbeta primers characterized the PCR. Some clones are missing from TCRdb's copy, which holds only in-frame ones; the method was immunoSEQ multiplex PCR. The repertoire holds about 160,000 clones, with around 80% as singletons. The clonotype originates from a middle-aged man in good health and CMV-seronegative. The sequenced material came from PBMCs. V and J are TRBV30 and TRBJ2-4; TRBD1 agrees at 8 bases. The CDR3 DNA reads TGTGCCTGGAGTGTCAGACAGGGGACGATCGACATTCAGTACTTC. It translates to CAWSVRQGTIDIQYF. Based on the CDR3 plus reference TRBV30 and TRBJ2-4, the full variable domain is SQTIHQWPATLVQPVGSPLSLECTVEGTSNPNLYWYRQAAGRGLQLLFYSVGIGQISSEVPQNLSASRPQDRQFILSSKKLLLSDSGFYLCAWSVRQGTIDIQYFGAGTRLSVL.